This TCR beta chain was captured by sequencing in a study of cytomegalovirus exposure and HLA in healthy donors. Only in-frame clones appear in the TCRdb table, and some are missing; sequencing was by immunoSEQ multiplex PCR. The sample lists more than 85,000 clones; roughly nine tenths were seen once. Germline V gene sequence: CDR1 MNHNS, CDR2 SASEGT. V dropped 2 bases and J dropped 3; count of bases not matched to a gene: 2. This CDR3 has 15 amino acids. The TCR sequence derives from a woman aged 18 to 35 in good health and CMV-seronegative. Sequencing was done on a sample of PBMCs. This chain joins TRBV6-1 and TRBJ1-5, with TRBD1 matching 9 bases. CDR3 in DNA: TGTGCCAGCAGTGAAACAGGGGGCAACAATCAGCCCCAGCATTTT. It codes for CASSETGGNNQPQHF.